This record concerns one T cell receptor beta chain sequence. The CDR3 length is 15 residues. The germline V gene has CDR1 SGHRS and CDR2 YFSETQ. J lost 3 bases, V lost 3 bases, and 3 bases had no gene match. Source study methods: Amplifying reference gene primers gave estimates of nucleated cell counts. Here immunoSEQ multiplex PCR was the method, and the copy in TCRdb shows in-frame clones only, minus some. That table supplies the V and J calls and clone size; D and trimming were determined from the DNA. The data show about 140,000 clones, with around nine tenths seen just once and 4.3% held by the top ten. The sample is drawn from a study of blood T cell repertoires in COVID-19. Study information: Material from acute and convalescent COVID-19 was sourced from the United States, Italy and Spain.

Sequencing used peripheral blood. The chain joins TRBV5-1 to TRBJ2-3, with TRBD2 matching over 11 bases. The source is a woman in her forties with acute or convalescent COVID-19. The CDR3 here is CASSSSGGTTDTQYF. CDR3 nucleotide sequence: TGCGCCAGCAGCTCTAGCGGGGGGACGACAGATACGCAGTATTTT.